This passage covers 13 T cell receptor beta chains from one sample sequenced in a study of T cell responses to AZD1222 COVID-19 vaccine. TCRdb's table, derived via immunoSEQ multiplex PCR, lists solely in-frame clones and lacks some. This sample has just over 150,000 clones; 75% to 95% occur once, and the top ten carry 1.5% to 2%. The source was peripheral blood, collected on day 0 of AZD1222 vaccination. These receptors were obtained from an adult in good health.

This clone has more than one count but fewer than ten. In DNA, the CDR3 is TGTGCCAGCAGCTTAGAGCTGGGCTACAGCTCCTACGAGCAGTACTTC. It specifies CASSLELGYSSYEQYF. V gene TRBV7-2 combines with J gene TRBJ2-7; the D is unclear. The CDR3 covers 16 residues. In germline, CDR1 is SGHTA, CDR2 FQGNSA. V was pared by 1 base and J by 0 bases, with 13 bases between.

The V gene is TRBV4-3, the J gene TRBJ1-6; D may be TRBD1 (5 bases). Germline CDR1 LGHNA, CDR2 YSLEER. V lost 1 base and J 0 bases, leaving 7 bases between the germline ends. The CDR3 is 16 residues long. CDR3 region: CASSQAGSSYNSPLHF. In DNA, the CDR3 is TGCGCCAGCAGCCAAGCAGGGAGCTCCTATAATTCACCCCTCCACTTT.

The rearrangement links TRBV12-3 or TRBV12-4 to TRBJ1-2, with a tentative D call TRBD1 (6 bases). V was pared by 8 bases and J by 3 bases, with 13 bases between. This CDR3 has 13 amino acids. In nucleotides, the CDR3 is TGTGCCAGCGGACCGGGACACTACTATGGCTACACCTTC. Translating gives CASGPGHYYGYTF.

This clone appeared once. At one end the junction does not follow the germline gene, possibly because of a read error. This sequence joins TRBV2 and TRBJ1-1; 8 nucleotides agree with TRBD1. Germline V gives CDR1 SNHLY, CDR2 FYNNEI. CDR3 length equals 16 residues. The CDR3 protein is CASSEAPDRANTEAFF. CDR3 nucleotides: TGTGCCAGCAGCGAAGCCCCGGACAGGGCTAACACTGAAGCTTTCTTT.

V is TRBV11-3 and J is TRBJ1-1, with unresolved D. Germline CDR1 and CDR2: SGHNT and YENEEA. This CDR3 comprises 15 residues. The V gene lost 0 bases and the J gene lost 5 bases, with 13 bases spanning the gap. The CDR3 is CASSLDSASKTEAFF. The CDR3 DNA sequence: TGTGCCAGCAGCTTAGATAGTGCGTCAAAAACTGAAGCTTTCTTT.

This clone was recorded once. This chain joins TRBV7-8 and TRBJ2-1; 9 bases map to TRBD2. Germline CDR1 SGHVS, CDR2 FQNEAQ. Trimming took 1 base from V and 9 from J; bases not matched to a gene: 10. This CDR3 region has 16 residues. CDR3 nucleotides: TGTGCCAGCAGCTTAGTTACCCTAGGACTAGCGAGTGAGCAGTTCTTC. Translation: CASSLVTLGLASEQFF.

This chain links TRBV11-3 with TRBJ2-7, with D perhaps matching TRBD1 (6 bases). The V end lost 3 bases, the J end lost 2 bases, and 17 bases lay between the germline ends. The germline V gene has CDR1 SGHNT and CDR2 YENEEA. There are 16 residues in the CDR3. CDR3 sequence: CASSLEQGPGPYEQYF. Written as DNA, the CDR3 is TGTGCCAGCAGCTTGGAGCAGGGGCCGGGTCCCTACGAGCAGTACTTC. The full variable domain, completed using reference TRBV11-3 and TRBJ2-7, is EAGVVQSPRYKIIEKKQPVAFWCNPISGHNTLYWYLQNLGQGPELLIRYENEEAVDDSQLPKDRFSAERLKGVDSTLKIQPAELGDSAVYLCASSLEQGPGPYEQYFGPGTRLTVT.

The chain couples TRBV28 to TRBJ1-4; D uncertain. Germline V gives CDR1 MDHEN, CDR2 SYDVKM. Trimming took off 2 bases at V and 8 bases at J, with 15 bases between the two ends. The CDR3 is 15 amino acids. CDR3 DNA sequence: TGTGCCAGCAGTTTAGGGCGGGTTACAGAAGAAAAACTGTTTTTT. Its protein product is CASSLGRVTEEKLFF.

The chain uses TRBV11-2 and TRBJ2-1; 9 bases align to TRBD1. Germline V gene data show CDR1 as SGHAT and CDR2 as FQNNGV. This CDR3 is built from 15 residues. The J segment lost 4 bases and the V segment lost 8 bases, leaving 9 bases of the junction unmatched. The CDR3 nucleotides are TGTGCCAGCGCTTTCGGGACAGGGTCGTACAATGAGCAGTTCTTC. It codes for CASAFGTGSYNEQFF.

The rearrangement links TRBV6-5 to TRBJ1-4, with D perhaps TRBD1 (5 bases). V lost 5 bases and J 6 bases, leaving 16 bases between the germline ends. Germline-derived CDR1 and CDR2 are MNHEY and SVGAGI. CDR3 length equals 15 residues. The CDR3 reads CASSPRDGSYEKLFF. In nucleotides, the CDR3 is TGTGCCAGCAGTCCACGGGACGGAAGCTATGAAAAACTGTTTTTT.

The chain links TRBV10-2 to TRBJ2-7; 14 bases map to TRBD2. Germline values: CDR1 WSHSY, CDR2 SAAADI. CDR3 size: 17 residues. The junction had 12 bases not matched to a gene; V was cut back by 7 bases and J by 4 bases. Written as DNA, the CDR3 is TGCGCCAGCACTCTTACCGGGACTAGCGGGAGCTGGTACGAGCAGTACTTC. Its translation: CASTLTGTSGSWYEQYF.

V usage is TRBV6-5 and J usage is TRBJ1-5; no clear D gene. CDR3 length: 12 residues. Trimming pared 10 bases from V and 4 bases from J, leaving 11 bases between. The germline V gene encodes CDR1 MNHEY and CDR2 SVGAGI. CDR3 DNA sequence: TGTGCCACCGCGGGGAGGAATCAGCCCCAGCATTTT. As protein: CATAGRNQPQHF.

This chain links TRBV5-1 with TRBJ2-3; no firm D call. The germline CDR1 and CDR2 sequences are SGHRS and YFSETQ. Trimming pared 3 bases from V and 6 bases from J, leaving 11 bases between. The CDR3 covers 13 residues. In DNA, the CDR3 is TGCGCCAGCAGCTCCTCTTTTACCGATACGCAGTATTTT. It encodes CASSSSFTDTQYF.